There are a few counts of the clone carrying this T cell receptor beta chain. This entry is derived from a study of T cells in Graves' hyperthyroidism and ophthalmopathy. TCR beta CDR3 sequences were amplified from RNA transcripts. Using the HTBI primer set, a first-round RT-PCR was run on the TCR CDR3. TCRdb reprocessed the multiplex PCR reads via MiXCR and lists one record per CDR3 protein. The sample yields 400,000 to 500,000 distinct CDR3 sequences, about 15% seen once. Subjects with ophthalmopathy showed a Clinical Activity Score no lower than 3, a NOSPECS grade no lower than 4, and a duration shorter than 3 months. The specimen was blood. The TCR originated in a man aged 18 to 29 with Graves' ophthalmopathy.

The chain's CDR3 is CASRSGTGVVGYEQYF. For the CDR3, the DNA is TGTGCCAGTAGATCCGGGACAGGGGTTGTAGGCTACGAGCAGTACTTC. This chain uses TRBV19 with TRBJ2-7, with 10 bases fitting TRBD1. V shed 6 bases, J shed 3 bases, and the junction held 11 bases outside the gene matches. CDR1 is LNHDA and CDR2 is SQIVND in the germline V gene (reference sequence). The CDR3 is 16 residues long.